Listed here are 3 T cell receptor beta chains from one sample, sequenced in a study of blood T cell repertoires in COVID-19. TCRdb's table, derived via immunoSEQ multiplex PCR, lists solely in-frame clones and lacks some. The table includes about 93,000 clones, about nine tenths detected once. Sequences were obtained from peripheral blood. Receptors were obtained from a man in his 60s with COVID-19, enrolled during active disease.

The V call is TRBV7-2, the J call TRBJ2-3, with TRBD2 matching 7 bases. The V gene end was trimmed by 6 bases and the J gene end by 1 base; junction bases not matched to a gene: 7. The germline CDR1 and CDR2 sequences are SGHTA and FQGNSA. The CDR3 is made up of 15 amino acids. For the CDR3, the DNA is TGTGCCAGCAGGCGCGAGCGGGACCGCACAGATACGCAGTATTTT. This codes for CASRRERDRTDTQYF.

V gene TRBV7-3 combines with J gene TRBJ1-1; D ambiguous. CDR3 length equals 14 residues. Germline loops: CDR1 SGHTA, CDR2 FQGTGA. Trimming left V 2 bases short and J 3 bases short, with 10 bases between. CDR3 region: CASSLGQADTEAFF. The CDR3 coding sequence is TGTGCCAGCAGCTTAGGGCAGGCAGACACTGAAGCTTTCTTT.

This clone has just a few counts. The chain recombines TRBV6-2 or TRBV6-3 with TRBJ1-5, with 7 bases identical to TRBD1. CDR3 length equals 16 residues. Germline lookup yields CDR1 MNHEY and CDR2 SVGEGT. The ends lost 5 bases at V and 0 bases at J; junction bases unmatched: 7. CDR3 DNA sequence: TGTGCCAGCAGTCCCTCCAGGGGGAATAGCAATCAGCCCCAGCATTTT. Its protein is CASSPSRGNSNQPQHF.